The rows below give T cell receptor beta chains drawn from one sample of a study of T cell repertoires in cytomegalovirus infection. TCRdb re-derived calls from the reads in MiXCR, one entry per CDR3 protein. The sample holds 250,000 to 300,000 distinct CDR3 sequences; roughly 23% are singletons and the top ten take about 15%. Sequencing was performed on PBMCs. The receptor set was obtained from a human donor in good health (CMV status not recorded). Some clones in this sample may be carry-over from other donors' samples. Each CDR3 is given with its conserved first and last residue. D genes are given only for firm matches. Clone size is given for some rows only: seen once, a few or many times, or a class if the clone is expanded.

d_gene,v_gene,j_gene,abundance,CDR3aa,CDR3nt
-,TRBV28,TRBJ2-7,-,CASSSADRNYEQYF,TGTGCCAGCAGTTCTGCCGACAGAAACTACGAGCAGTACTTC
TRBD1,TRBV20-1,TRBJ2-1,-,CSARDFRQGVDEQFF,TGCAGTGCTAGAGATTTTCGACAGGGGGTCGATGAGCAGTTCTTC
-,TRBV7-2,TRBJ1-5,-,CASSPARLGNQPQHF,TGTGCCAGCAGCCCGGCTCGCCTTGGCAATCAGCCCCAGCATTTT
-,TRBV7-9,TRBJ2-1,few,CASSLRPGREQFF,TGTGCCAGCAGCTTACGGCCAGGGCGTGAGCAGTTCTTC
-,TRBV19,TRBJ2-5,few,CASSIKQDQETQYF,TGTGCCAGTAGTATAAAACAGGATCAAGAGACCCAGTACTTC
-,TRBV7-2,TRBJ2-2,many,CASSVDTGELFF,TGTGCCAGCAGCGTGGACACCGGGGAGCTGTTTTTT
-,TRBV7-6,TRBJ2-1,-,CASSLEEGRNEQFF,TGTGCCAGCAGCTTGGAAGAGGGAAGGAATGAGCAGTTCTTC
-,TRBV2,TRBJ2-7,-,CASEGVGSYEQYF,TGTGCCAGCGAAGGGGTCGGATCCTACGAGCAGTACTTC
-,TRBV7-2,TRBJ2-1,few,CASSPGSPAHYNEQFF,TGTGCCAGCAGCCCCGGTAGTCCTGCTCACTACAATGAGCAGTTCTTC
TRBD2,TRBV7-9,TRBJ2-1,few,CASSFASGGGVPEQFF,TGTGCCAGCAGCTTCGCAAGCGGGGGGGGTGTTCCTGAGCAGTTCTTC
TRBD2,TRBV7-2,TRBJ2-5,many,CASSLAALAGGGGRETQYF,TGTGCCAGCAGCTTAGCCGCCCTAGCGGGGGGGGGTGGTAGAGAGACCCAGTACTTC
-,TRBV5-3,TRBJ1-3,once,CASSLTNGNTIYF,TGTGCCAGCAGCTTGACAAATGGAAACACCATATATTTT
-,TRBV19,TRBJ2-2,-,CASSHRSATGELFF,TGTGCCAGTAGTCACAGGAGCGCGACCGGGGAGCTGTTTTTT
-,TRBV6-2/TRBV6-3,TRBJ2-1,many,CASSYSAGRVREQFF,TGTGCCAGCAGTTACTCTGCCGGCAGGGTAAGGGAGCAGTTCTTC
-,TRBV7-2,TRBJ2-1,many,CATQGGGYNEQFF,TGTGCCACTCAGGGGGGGGGTTACAATGAGCAGTTCTTC
-,TRBV20-1,TRBJ2-3,-,CSARVWQGSRDTQYF,TGCAGTGCTAGAGTCTGGCAGGGGAGTCGTGATACGCAGTATTTT
TRBD1,TRBV28,TRBJ2-7,-,CASRGDRVGEQYF,TGTGCCAGCAGGGGGGACAGGGTAGGCGAGCAGTACTTC
TRBD1,TRBV5-1,TRBJ2-1,-,CASSGRTGWNEQFF,TGCGCCAGCAGCGGGCGGACAGGGTGGAATGAGCAGTTCTTC
TRBD2,TRBV18,TRBJ2-1,-,CASSPRLAGPYNEQFF,TGTGCCAGCTCACCCAGACTAGCGGGACCCTACAATGAGCAGTTCTTC
TRBD2,TRBV29-1,TRBJ2-5,few,CSVEKGLAGGETQYF,TGCAGCGTTGAAAAAGGCCTAGCGGGAGGGGAGACCCAGTACTTC